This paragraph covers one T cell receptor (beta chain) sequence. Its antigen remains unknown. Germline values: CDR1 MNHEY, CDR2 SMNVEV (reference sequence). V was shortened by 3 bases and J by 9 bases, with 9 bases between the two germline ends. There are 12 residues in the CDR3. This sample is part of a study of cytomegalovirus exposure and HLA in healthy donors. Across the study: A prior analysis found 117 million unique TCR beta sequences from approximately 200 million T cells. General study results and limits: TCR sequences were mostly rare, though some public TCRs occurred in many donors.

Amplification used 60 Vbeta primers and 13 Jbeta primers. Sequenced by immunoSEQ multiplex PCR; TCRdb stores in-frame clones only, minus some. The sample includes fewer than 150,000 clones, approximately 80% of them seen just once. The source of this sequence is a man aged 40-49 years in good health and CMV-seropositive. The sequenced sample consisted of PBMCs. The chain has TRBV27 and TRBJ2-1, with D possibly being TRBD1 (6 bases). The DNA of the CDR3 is TGTGCCAGCAGTTTTCAGGGGTCTGAGCAGTTCTTC. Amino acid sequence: CASSFQGSEQFF.